Below, one T cell receptor beta chain is given with its context. The sample is drawn from a study of patients and donors after allogeneic stem cell transplantation. TCRdb reanalysed the RT-PCR reads using MiXCR and keeps one entry per CDR3 protein. In the table there are about a million distinct CDR3 sequences, 18% of which are singletons. The germline gives CDR1 LGHDT, CDR2 YNNKEL (reference sequence). The CDR3 extends over 14 amino acids. Trimming took off 3 bases at V and 2 bases at J, with 10 bases between the two ends. The rearrangement joins TRBV3-1 to TRBJ1-2; the D gene is possibly TRBD1 (5 bases). This receptor was identified in a human donor who was either an allogeneic HSCT recipient or a stem cell or donor lymphocyte infusion donor (not recorded which). It is not recorded whose cells these are; they may come from a transplant donor. The sample taken for sequencing was blood, either unsorted or a sorted T cell fraction (not recorded which). CDR3 nucleotides: TGTGCCAGCAGCCACCTACAGGCCAACTATGGCTACACCTTC. Translating it yields CASSHLQANYGYTF. Complete variable domain (other parts from reference TRBV3-1 and TRBJ1-2): DTAVSQTPKYLVTQMGNDKSIKCEQNLGHDTMYWYKQDSKKFLKIMFSYNNKELIINETVPNRFSPKSPDKAHLNLHINSLELGDSAVYFCASSHLQANYGYTFGSGTRLTVV.